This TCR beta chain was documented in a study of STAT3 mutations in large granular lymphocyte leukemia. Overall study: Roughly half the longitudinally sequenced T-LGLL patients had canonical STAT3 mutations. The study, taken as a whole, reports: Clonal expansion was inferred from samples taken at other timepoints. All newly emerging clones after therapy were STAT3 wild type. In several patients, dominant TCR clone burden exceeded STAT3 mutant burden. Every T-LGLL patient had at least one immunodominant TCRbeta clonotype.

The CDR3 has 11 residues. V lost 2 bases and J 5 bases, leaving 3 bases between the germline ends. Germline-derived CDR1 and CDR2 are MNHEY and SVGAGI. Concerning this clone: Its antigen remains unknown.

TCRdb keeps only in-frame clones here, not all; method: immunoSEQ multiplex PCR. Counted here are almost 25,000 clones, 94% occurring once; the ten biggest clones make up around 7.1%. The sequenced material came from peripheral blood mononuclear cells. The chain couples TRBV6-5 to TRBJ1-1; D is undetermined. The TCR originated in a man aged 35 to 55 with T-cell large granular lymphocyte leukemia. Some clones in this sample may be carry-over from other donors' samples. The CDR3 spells CASSYQTEAFF. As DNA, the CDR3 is TGTGCCAGCAGTTACCAGACTGAAGCTTTCTTT.